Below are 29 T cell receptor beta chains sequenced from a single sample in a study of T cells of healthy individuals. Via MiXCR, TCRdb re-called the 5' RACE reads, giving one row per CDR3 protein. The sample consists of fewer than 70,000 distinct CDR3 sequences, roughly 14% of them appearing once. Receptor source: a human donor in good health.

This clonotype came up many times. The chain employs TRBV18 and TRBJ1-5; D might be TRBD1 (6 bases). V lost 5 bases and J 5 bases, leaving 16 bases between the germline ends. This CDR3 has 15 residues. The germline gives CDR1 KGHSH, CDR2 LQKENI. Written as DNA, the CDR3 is TGTGCCAGCTCATCGGGGACACCCCGGGATCAGCCCCAGCATTTT. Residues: CASSSGTPRDQPQHF.

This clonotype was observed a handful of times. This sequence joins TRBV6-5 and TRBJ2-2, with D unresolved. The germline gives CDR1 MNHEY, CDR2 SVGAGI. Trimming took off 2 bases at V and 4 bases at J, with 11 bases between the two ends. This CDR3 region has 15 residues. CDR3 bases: TGTGCCAGCAGTTACGCGGCAGGCCCCACCGGGGAGCTGTTTTTT. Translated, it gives CASSYAAGPTGELFF.

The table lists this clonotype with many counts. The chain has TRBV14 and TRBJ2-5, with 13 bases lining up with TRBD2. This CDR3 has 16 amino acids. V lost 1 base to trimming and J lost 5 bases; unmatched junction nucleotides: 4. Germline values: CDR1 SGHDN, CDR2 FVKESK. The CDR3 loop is CASSQGRLAGGETQYF. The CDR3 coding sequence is TGTGCCAGCAGCCAAGGAAGACTAGCGGGAGGTGAGACCCAGTACTTC.

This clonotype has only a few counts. CDR3 protein: CSARGLDMETQYF. The CDR3 bases are TGCAGTGCTAGAGGGCTAGATATGGAGACCCAGTACTTC. The chain carries TRBV20-1 and TRBJ2-5; D is unclear. CDR3 length: 13 amino acids. Germline V CDR1 and CDR2: DFQATT, SNEGSKA (reference sequence). V lost 1 base, J lost 5 bases, and 11 bases lay in between.

CDR3 amino acids: CASSTGRTTSTGELFF. As DNA, the CDR3 is TGCGCCAGCAGCACCGGGAGGACTACGAGCACCGGGGAGCTGTTTTTT. This chain uses TRBV5-1 with TRBJ2-2; 7 bases line up with TRBD2. With V trimmed by 4 bases and J by 4 bases, 10 bases remained unmatched. The CDR3 contains 16 residues. CDR1 is SGHRS and CDR2 is YFSETQ in the germline V gene.

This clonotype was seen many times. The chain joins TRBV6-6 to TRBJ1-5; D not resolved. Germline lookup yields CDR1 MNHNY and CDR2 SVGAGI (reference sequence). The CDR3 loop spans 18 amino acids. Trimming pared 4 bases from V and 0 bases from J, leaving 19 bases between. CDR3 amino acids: CASSFSFRTVYSNQPQHF. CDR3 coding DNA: TGTGCCAGCAGTTTCTCCTTTCGGACGGTTTATAGCAATCAGCCCCAGCATTTT.

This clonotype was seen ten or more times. This CDR3 reads CASSQGGKAFF. The CDR3 DNA sequence: TGTGCCAGCAGCCAAGGGGGTAAGGCTTTCTTT. The chain combines TRBV11-3 with TRBJ1-1, with D tentatively TRBD1 (6 bases). The germline gives CDR1 SGHNT, CDR2 YENEEA. The V and J ends lost 5 bases and 11 bases respectively, with 12 bases between them. This CDR3 contains 11 residues.

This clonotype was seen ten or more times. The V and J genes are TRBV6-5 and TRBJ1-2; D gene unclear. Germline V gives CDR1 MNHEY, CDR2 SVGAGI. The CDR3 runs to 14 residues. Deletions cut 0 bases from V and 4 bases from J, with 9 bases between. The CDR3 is CASSYSRHSYGYTF. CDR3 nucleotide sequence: TGTGCCAGCAGTTACTCGAGACATTCCTATGGCTACACCTTC.

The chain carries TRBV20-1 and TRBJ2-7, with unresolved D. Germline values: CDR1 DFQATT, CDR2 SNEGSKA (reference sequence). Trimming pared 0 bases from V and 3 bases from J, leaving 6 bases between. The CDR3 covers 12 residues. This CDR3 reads CSARDVYYEQYF. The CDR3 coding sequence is TGCAGTGCTAGAGACGTATACTACGAGCAGTACTTC.

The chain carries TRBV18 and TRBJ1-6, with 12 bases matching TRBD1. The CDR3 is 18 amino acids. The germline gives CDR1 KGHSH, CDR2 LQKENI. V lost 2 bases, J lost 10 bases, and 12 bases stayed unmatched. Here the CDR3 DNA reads TGTGCCAGCTCACCATCCTCCGGGACAGGGGGCCTTTGGTCACCCCTCCACTTT. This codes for CASSPSSGTGGLWSPLHF.

The chain's CDR3 is CASEGWGEGTEAFF. The CDR3, as DNA: TGTGCCAGCGAAGGTTGGGGAGAAGGCACTGAAGCTTTCTTT. The chain recombines TRBV3-1 with TRBJ1-1, with unresolved D. This CDR3 is 14 amino acids long. From germline, CDR1 is LGHDT and CDR2 YNNKEL (reference sequence). V shed 8 bases and J shed 4 bases, with 17 bases lying between them.

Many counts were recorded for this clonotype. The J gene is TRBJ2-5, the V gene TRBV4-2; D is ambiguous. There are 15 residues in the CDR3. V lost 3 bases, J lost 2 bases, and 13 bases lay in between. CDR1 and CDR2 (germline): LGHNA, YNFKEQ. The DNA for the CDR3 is TGTGCCAGCAGCCAGGTTTCGACTGGGCAAGAGACCCAGTACTTC. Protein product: CASSQVSTGQETQYF.

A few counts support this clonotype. The CDR3 region has the DNA TGTGCCAGCAGCCTAGGACTAGCGGGGACCCAAGAGACCCAGTACTTC. Amino acid sequence: CASSLGLAGTQETQYF. V is TRBV7-2 and J is TRBJ2-5; 12 bases line up with TRBD2. Germline lookup yields CDR1 SGHTA and CDR2 FQGNSA. The V gene end was trimmed by 5 bases and the J gene end by 1 base; junction bases not matched to a gene: 5. The CDR3 totals 16 residues.

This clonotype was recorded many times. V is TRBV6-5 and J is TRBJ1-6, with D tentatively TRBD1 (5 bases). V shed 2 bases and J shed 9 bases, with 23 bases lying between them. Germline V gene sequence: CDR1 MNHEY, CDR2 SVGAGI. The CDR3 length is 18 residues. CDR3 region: CASSYTISAGLGGSPLHF. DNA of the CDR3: TGTGCCAGCAGTTACACGATTTCAGCGGGGTTGGGGGGTTCACCCCTCCACTTT.

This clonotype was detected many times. CDR3 nucleotide sequence: TGCGCCAGCAGCTTGGGAGACAGGTCGAGCACTGAAGCTTTCTTT. Its protein is CASSLGDRSSTEAFF. The rearrangement joins TRBV5-1 to TRBJ1-1; D possibly corresponds to TRBD1 (6 bases). This CDR3 spans 15 amino acids. CDR1 SGHRS and CDR2 YFSETQ come from the germline V gene. V shed 0 bases and J shed 4 bases, with 13 bases lying between them.

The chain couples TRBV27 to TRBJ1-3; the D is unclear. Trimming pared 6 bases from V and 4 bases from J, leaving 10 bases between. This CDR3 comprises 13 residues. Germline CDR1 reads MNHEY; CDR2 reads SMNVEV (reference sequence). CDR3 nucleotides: TGTGCCAGCAGCCTTTCGGAAGGAAACACCATATATTTT. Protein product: CASSLSEGNTIYF.

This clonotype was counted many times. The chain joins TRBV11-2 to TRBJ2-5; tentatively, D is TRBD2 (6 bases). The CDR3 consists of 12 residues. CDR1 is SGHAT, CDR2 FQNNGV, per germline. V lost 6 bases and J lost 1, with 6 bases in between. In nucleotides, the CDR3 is TGTGCCAGCAGACTAGCCCAAGAGACCCAGTACTTC. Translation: CASRLAQETQYF.

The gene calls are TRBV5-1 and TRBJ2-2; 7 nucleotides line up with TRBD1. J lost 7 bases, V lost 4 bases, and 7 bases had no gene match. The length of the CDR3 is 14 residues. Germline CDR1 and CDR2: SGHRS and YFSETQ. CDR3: CASSTHRQGGELFF. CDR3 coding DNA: TGCGCCAGCAGCACGCACCGACAGGGCGGGGAGCTGTTTTTT.

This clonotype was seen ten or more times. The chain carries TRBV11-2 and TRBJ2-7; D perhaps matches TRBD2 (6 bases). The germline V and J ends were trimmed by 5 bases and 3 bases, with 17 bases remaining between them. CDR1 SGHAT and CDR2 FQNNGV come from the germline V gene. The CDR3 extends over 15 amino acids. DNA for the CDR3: TGTGCCAGCAGCCCACCTTGGTCGGGACTCTACGAGCAGTACTTC. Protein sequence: CASSPPWSGLYEQYF.

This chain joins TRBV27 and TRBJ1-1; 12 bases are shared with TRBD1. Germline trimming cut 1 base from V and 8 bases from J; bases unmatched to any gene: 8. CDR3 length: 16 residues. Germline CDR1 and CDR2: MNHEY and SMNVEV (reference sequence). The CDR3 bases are TGTGCCAGCAGTTTATTCGGGACAGGGGGCAGGTGGGAAGCTTTCTTT. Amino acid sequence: CASSLFGTGGRWEAFF.

The CDR3 sequence: CASTSFVGSSYNEQFF. The CDR3 DNA reads TGTGCCAGCACCTCGTTTGTGGGGAGCTCCTACAATGAGCAGTTCTTC. The J gene is TRBJ2-1, the V gene TRBV21-1. TRBV21-1 is a known pseudogene. The CDR3 has 16 amino acids.

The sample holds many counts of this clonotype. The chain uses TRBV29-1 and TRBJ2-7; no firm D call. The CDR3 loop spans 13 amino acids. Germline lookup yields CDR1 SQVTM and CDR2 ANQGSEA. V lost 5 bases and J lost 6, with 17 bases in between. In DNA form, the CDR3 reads TGCAGCGTTCGCCGGTCCACTCAATCCGAGCAGTACTTC. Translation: CSVRRSTQSEQYF.

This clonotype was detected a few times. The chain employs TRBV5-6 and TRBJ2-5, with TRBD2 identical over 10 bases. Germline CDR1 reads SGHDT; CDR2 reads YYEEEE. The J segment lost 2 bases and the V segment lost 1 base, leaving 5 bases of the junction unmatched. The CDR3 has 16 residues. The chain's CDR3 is CASSLLSSGGQETQYF. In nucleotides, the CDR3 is TGTGCCAGCAGCTTGTTGAGTAGCGGGGGGCAAGAGACCCAGTACTTC.

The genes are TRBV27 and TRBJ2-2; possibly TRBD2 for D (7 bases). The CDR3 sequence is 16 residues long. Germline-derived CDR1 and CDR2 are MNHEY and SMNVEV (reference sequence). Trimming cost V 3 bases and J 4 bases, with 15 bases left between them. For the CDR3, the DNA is TGTGCCAGCAGTTTTAGGGGGAGGGCCCGCACCGGGGAGCTGTTTTTT. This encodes CASSFRGRARTGELFF.

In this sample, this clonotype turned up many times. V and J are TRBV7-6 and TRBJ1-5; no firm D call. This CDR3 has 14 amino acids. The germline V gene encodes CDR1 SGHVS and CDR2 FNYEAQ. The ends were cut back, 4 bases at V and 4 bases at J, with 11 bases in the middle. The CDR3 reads CASSSIPGNQPQHF. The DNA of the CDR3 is TGTGCCAGCAGCTCCATCCCGGGGAATCAGCCCCAGCATTTT.

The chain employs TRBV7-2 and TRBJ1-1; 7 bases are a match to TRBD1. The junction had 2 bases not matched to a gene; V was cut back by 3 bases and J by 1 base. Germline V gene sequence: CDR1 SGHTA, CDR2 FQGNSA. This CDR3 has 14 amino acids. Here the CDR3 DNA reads TGTGCCAGCAGCTTGGGACAGCAGAACACTGAAGCTTTCTTT. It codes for CASSLGQQNTEAFF.

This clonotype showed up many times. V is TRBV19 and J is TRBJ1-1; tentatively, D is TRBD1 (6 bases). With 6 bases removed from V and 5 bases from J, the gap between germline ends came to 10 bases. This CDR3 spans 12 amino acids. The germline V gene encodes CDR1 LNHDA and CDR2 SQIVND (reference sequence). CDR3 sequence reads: CASSKGGTEAFF. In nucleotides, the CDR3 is TGTGCCAGTAGCAAAGGGGGGACTGAAGCTTTCTTT.

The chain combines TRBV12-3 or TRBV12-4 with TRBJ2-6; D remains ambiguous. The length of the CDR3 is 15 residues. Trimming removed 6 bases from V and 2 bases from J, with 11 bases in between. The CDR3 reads CASRSFGAGANVLTF. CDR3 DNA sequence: TGTGCCAGCAGGTCATTTGGGGCTGGGGCCAACGTCCTGACTTTC.

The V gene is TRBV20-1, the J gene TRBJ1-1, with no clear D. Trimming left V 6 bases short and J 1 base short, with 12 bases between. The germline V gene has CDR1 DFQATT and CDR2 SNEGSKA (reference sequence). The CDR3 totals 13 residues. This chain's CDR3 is CSAPRASNTEAFF. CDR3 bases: TGCAGTGCCCCAAGGGCTTCGAACACTGAAGCTTTCTTT.